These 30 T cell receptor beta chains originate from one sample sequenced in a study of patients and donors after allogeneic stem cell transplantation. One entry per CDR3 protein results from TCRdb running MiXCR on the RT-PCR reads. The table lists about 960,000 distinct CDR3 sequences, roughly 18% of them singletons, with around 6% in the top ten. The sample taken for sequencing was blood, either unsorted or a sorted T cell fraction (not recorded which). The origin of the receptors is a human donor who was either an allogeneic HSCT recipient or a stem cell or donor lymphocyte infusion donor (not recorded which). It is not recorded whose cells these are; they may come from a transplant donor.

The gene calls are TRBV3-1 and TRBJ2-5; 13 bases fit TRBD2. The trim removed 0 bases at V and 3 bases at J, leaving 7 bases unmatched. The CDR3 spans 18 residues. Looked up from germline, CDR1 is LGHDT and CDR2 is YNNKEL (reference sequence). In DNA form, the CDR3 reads TGTGCCAGCAGCCAAGATGCGACTAGCGGGGGGATGGAAGAGACCCAGTACTTC. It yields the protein CASSQDATSGGMEETQYF.

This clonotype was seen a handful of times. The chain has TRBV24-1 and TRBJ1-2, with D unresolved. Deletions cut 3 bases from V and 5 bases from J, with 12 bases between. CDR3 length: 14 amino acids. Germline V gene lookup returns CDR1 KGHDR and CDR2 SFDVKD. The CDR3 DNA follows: TGTGCCACCAGTGATCCCGGGGTGGAGTATGGCTACACCTTC. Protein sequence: CATSDPGVEYGYTF.

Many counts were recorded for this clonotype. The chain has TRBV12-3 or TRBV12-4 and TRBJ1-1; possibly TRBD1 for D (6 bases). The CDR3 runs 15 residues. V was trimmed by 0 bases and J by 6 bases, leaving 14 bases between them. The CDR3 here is CASSLAGTIRAEAFF. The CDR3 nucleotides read TGTGCCAGCAGTTTAGCGGGGACAATTAGGGCTGAAGCTTTCTTT.

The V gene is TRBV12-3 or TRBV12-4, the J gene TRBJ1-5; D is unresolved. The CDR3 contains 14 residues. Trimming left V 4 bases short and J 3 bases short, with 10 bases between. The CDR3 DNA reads TGTGCCAGCAGTTACGCACATCACAATCAGCCCCAGCATTTT. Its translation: CASSYAHHNQPQHF.

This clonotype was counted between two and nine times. The CDR3 spells CASSVLGFIGAFF. In DNA form, the CDR3 reads TGTGCCAGCAGTGTCTTAGGGTTTATTGGAGCTTTCTTT. This sequence joins TRBV2 and TRBJ1-1, with D unresolved. This CDR3 contains 13 residues. Trimming removed 4 bases at V and 10 bases at J, with 16 bases between. Germline V lookup: CDR1 SNHLY, CDR2 FYNNEI.

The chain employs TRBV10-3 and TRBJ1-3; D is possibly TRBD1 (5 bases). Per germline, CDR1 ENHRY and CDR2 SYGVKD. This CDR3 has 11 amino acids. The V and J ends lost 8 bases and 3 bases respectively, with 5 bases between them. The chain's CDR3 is CAIGGGNTIYF. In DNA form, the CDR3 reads TGTGCCATCGGGGGTGGAAACACCATATATTTT.

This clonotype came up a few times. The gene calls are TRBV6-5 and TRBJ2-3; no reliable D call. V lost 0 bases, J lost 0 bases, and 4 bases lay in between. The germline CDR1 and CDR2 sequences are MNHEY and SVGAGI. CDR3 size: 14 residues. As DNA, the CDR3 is TGTGCCAGCAGTTACTCGGGAAGCACAGATACGCAGTATTTT. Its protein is CASSYSGSTDTQYF.

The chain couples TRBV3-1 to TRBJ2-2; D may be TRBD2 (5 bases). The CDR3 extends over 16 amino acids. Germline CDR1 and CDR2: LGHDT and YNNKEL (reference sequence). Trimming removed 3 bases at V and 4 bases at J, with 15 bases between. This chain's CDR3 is CASSQDFLGRTGELFF. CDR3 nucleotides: TGTGCCAGCAGCCAGGACTTCCTAGGCCGCACCGGGGAGCTGTTTTTT.

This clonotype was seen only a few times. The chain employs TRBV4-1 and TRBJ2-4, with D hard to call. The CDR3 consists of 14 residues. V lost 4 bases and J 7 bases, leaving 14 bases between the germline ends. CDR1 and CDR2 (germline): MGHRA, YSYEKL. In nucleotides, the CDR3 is TGCGCCAGCAGCCGGCTTAGAGATGGGAACATTCAGTACTTC. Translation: CASSRLRDGNIQYF.

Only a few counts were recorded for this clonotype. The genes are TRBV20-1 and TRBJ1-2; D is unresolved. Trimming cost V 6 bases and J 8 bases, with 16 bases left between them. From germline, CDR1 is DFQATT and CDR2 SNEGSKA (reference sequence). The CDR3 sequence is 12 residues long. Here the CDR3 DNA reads TGCAGTGCCACTCGGGAATCCGGAGGCTACACCTTC. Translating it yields CSATRESGGYTF.

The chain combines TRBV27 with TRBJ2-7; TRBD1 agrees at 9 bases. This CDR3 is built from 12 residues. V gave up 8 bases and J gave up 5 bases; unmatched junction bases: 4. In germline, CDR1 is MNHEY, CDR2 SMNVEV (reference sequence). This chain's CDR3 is CASRDRVDEQYF. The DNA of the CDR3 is TGTGCCAGCCGGGACAGGGTAGACGAGCAGTACTTC.

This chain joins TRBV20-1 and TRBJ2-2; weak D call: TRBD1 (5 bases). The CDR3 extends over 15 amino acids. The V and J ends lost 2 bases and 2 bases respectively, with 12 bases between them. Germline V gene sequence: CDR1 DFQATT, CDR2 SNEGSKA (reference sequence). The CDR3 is CSARLTAINTGELFF. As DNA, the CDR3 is TGCAGTGCTAGACTGACAGCGATTAACACCGGGGAGCTGTTTTTT.

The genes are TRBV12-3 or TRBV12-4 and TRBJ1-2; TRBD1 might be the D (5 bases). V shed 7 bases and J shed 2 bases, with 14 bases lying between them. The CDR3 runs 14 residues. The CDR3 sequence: CASTQGVGNYGYTF. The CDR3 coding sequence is TGTGCCAGCACCCAAGGGGTTGGAAACTATGGCTACACCTTC.

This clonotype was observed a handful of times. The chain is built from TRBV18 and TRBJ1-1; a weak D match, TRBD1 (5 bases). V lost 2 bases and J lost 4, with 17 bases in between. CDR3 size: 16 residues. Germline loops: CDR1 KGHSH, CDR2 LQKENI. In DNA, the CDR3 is TGTGCCAGCTCACCATTTATGGGGGAGGGGAGCACTGAAGCTTTCTTT. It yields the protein CASSPFMGEGSTEAFF.

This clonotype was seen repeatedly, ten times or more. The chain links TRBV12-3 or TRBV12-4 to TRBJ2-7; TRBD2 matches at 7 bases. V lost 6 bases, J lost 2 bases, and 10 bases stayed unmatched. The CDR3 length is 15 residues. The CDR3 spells CASSPPGLAAYEQYF. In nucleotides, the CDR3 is TGTGCCAGCAGCCCACCTGGGCTAGCGGCCTACGAGCAGTACTTC.

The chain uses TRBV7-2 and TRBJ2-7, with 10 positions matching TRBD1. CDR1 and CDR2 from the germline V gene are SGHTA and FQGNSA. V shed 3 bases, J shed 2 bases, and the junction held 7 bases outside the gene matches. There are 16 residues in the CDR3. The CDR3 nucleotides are TGTGCCAGCAGCTTCACCCCCGGACAGGGGGCCTACGAGCAGTACTTC. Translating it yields CASSFTPGQGAYEQYF.

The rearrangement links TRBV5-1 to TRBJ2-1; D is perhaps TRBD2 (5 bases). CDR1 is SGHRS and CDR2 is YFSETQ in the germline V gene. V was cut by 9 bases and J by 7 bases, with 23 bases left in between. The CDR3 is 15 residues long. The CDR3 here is CATYLGSESGNEQFF. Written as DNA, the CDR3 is TGCGCCACCTACCTCGGTAGCGAATCGGGTAATGAGCAGTTCTTC.

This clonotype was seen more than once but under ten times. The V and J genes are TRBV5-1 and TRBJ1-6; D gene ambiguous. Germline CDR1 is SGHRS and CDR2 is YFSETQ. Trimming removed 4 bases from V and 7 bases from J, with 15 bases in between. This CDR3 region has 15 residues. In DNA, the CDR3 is TGCGCCAGCAGCGGACCGGACCCAGTCAATTCACCCCTCCACTTT. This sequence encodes CASSGPDPVNSPLHF.

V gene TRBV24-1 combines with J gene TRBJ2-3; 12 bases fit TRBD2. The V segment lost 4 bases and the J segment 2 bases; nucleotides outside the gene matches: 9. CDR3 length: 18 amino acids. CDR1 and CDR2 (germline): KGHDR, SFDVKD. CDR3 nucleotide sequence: TGTGCCACCAGTGACCCAGGACTAGCGGGACGGAACACAGATACGCAGTATTTT. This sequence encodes CATSDPGLAGRNTDTQYF.

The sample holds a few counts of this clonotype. The CDR3 DNA follows: TGTGCCAGCAGTACAGGGGAGGTCACCTACAATGAGCAGTTCTTC. It codes for CASSTGEVTYNEQFF. This chain connects TRBV28 to TRBJ2-1; D is possibly TRBD1 (7 bases). Germline V CDR1 and CDR2: MDHEN, SYDVKM. V was cut by 5 bases and J by 2 bases, with 13 bases left in between. This CDR3 contains 15 residues.

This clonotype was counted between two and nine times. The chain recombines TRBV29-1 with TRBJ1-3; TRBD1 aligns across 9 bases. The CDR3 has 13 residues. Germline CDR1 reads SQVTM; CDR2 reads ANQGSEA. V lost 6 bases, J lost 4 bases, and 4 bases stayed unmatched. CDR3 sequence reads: CSVRQGVGNTIYF. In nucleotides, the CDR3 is TGCAGCGTGCGACAGGGGGTAGGAAACACCATATATTTT. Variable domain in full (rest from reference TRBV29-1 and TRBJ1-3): SAVISQKPSRDICQRGTSLTIQCQVDSQVTMMFWYRQQPGQSLTLIATANQGSEATYESGFVIDKFPISRPNLTFSTLTVSNMSPEDSSIYLCSVRQGVGNTIYFGEGSWLTVV.

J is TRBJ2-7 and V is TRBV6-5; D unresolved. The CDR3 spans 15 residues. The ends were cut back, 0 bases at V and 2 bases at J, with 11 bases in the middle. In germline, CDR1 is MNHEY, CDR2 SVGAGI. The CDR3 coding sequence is TGTGCCAGCAGTTACTCGAGCATAGGCCCCTACGAGCAGTACTTC. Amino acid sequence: CASSYSSIGPYEQYF.

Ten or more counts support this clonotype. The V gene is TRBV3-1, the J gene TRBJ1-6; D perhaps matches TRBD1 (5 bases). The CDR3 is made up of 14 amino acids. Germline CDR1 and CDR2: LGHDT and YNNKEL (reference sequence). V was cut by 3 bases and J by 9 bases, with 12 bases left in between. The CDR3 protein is CASSQTGDGSPLHF. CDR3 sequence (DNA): TGTGCCAGCAGCCAGACGGGGGACGGTTCACCCCTCCACTTT.

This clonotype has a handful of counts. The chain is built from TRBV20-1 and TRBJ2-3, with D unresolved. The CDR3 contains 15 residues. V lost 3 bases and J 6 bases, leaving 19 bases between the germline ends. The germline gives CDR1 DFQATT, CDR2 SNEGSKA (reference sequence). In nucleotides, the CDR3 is TGCAGTGCTAGGGAACTACAATTAGGTGCGGATACGCAGTATTTT. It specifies CSARELQLGADTQYF.

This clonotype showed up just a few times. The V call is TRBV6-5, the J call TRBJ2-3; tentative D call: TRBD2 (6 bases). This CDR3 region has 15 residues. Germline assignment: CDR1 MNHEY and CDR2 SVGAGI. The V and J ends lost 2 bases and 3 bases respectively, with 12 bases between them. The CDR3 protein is CASSYLRGWTDTQYF. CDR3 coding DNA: TGTGCCAGCAGTTACCTCCGGGGGTGGACAGATACGCAGTATTTT.

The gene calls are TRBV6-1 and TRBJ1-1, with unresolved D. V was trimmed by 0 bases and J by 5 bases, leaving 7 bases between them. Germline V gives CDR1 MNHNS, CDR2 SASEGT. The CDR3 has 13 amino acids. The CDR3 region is CASSEAGSTEAFF. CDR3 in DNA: TGTGCCAGCAGTGAAGCGGGAAGTACTGAAGCTTTCTTT.

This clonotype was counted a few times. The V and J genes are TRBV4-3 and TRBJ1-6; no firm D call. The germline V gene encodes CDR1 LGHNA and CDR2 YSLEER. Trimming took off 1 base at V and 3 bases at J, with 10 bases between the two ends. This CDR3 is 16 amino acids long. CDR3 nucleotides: TGCGCCAGCAGCCAAGCGGCCAGGCACTATAATTCACCCCTCCACTTT. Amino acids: CASSQAARHYNSPLHF.

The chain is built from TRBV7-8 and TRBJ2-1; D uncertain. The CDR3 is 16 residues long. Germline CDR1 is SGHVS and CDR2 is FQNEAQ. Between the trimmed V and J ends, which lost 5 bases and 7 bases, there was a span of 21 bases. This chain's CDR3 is CASSPTAPLLRNEQFF. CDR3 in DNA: TGTGCCAGCAGCCCGACGGCGCCCTTATTGAGGAATGAGCAGTTCTTC.

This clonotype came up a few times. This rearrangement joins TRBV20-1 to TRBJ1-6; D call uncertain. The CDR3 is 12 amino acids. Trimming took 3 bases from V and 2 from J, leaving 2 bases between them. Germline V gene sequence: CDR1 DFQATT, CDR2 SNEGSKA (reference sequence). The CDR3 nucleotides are TGCAGTGCTAGTCCCTATAATTCACCCCTCCACTTT. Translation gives CSASPYNSPLHF.

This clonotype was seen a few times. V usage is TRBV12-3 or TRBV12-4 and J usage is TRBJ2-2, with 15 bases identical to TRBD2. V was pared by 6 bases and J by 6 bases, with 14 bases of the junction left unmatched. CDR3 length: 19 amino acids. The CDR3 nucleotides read TGTGCCAGCAGCCCGATCGGACTAGCGGGGGGGCTTCTCCCCGGGGAGCTGTTTTTT. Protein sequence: CASSPIGLAGGLLPGELFF.